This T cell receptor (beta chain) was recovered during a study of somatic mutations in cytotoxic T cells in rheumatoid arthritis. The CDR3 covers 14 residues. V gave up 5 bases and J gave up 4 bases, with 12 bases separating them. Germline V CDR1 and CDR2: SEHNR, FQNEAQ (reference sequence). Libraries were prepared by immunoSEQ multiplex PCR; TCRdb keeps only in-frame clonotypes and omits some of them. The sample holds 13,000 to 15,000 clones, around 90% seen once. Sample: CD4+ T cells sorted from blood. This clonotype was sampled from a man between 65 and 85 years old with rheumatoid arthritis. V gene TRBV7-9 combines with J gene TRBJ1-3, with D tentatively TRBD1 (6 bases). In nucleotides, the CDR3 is TGTGCCAGCAGCAACAGGGTGTCCGGAAACACCATATATTTT. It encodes CASSNRVSGNTIYF.